This T cell receptor beta chain was profiled in a study of cytomegalovirus exposure and HLA in healthy donors. Whole-study context: Some 80 million unique TCR sequences came from HLA-typed donors in an early release. Study outcomes and limitations: The authors later found most CMV-associated TCR beta chains appeared HLA-restricted. The study found most TCR sequences rare, yet found some public TCRs in many donors. In a later analysis, TCR beta V- and J-gene trimming showed a link to a missense DCLRE1C variant.

The ends lost 2 bases at V and 4 bases at J; junction bases unmatched: 3. CDR1 GTSNPN and CDR2 SVGIG come from the germline V gene (reference sequence). The CDR3 sequence is 13 residues long. Comments on this clone: Its antigen is not known.

The primer mix had 60 Vbeta and 13 Jbeta primers. Clones were sequenced by immunoSEQ multiplex PCR, and TCRdb holds only the in-frame ones, with some missing. The sample contains 90,000 to 150,000 clones, 65% to 80% of which appear only once. The chain has TRBV30 and TRBJ1-1; 8 bases fit TRBD1. Sequencing input: PBMCs. The receptor was isolated from a female donor in good health and CMV-seronegative. The CDR3 DNA reads TGTGCCTGGAGTACAGACAGGGGCACTGAAGCTTTCTTT. Protein: CAWSTDRGTEAFF.